These T cell receptor beta chains were read from a single sample in a study of blood T cell repertoires in COVID-19. Clones were read by immunoSEQ multiplex PCR, and TCRdb kept only the in-frame ones, dropping some. The sample yields about 170,000 clones, over 80% seen once. The sample consisted of peripheral blood. These receptor sequences come from a woman aged 50 to 65 with acute or convalescent COVID-19. CDR3s include the opening cysteine and the closing phenylalanine or tryptophan. A D gene is named only where the DNA matches it firmly. Some rows mark clone size as missing; the rest say once, few, many or name a class of expanded clone.

cdr3_aa cdr3_nt j_call v_call clone_size d_call
CASSFSSGETQYF TGCGCCAGCAGCTTCTCTAGCGGAGAGACCCAGTACTTC TRBJ2-5 TRBV5-1 NA TRBD2
CASSNDRFGGYTF TGTGCCAGCAGTAACGACAGGTTCGGAGGCTACACCTTC TRBJ1-2 TRBV6-4 NA NA
CASSGQGAGNTIYF TGTGCCAGCAGCGGACAGGGGGCTGGAAACACCATATATTTT TRBJ1-3 TRBV5-6 NA TRBD1
CAWGGSGRVSEQFF TGTGCCTGGGGGGGGTCGGGCAGGGTCAGTGAGCAGTTCTTC TRBJ2-1 TRBV30 NA NA
CASSSRQPQHF TGTGCCAGCAGTTCACGGCAGCCCCAGCATTTT TRBJ1-5 TRBV28 NA NA
CASSQDLLAGGPYQETQYF TGTGCCAGCAGCCAAGACCTACTAGCGGGAGGCCCGTACCAAGAGACCCAGTACTTC TRBJ2-5 TRBV14 NA TRBD2
CASSLTGGETEAFF TGTGCCAGTAGTTTGACAGGGGGAGAGACTGAAGCTTTCTTT TRBJ1-1 TRBV19 NA TRBD1
CASSSYDSLNYGYTF TGTGCCAGCAGCTCCTACGACAGTCTTAACTATGGCTACACCTTC TRBJ1-2 TRBV11-2 NA NA
CASSPRWRGGVHYGYTF TGTGCCAGCAGTCCAAGATGGAGAGGAGGAGTTCACTATGGCTACACCTTC TRBJ1-2 TRBV3-1/TRBV3-2 once NA
CAWRAGAEAFF TGTGCCTGGAGGGCCGGGGCTGAAGCTTTCTTT TRBJ1-1 TRBV30 NA NA
CASSLAGQIDTQYF TGTGCCAGCAGCTTAGCGGGACAGATAGATACGCAGTATTTT TRBJ2-3 TRBV7-2 NA TRBD1
CASSPDSVNEQFF TGTGCCAGCAGCCCCGATAGTGTCAATGAGCAGTTCTTC TRBJ2-1 TRBV28 NA NA
CASSLLGTSGNEQYF TGTGCCAGCAGTTTATTGGGTACTAGCGGGAACGAGCAGTACTTC TRBJ2-7 TRBV27 NA TRBD2
CASRETGVAEAFF TGTGCCAGCAGGGAGACAGGGGTTGCGGAAGCTTTCTTT TRBJ1-1 TRBV7-8 once TRBD1
CASSIEVGGVDEQYF TGTGCCAGTAGTATAGAGGTTGGAGGCGTGGACGAGCAGTACTTC TRBJ2-7 TRBV19 NA NA
CSASLANEQFF TGCAGTGCTAGTTTGGCAAATGAGCAGTTCTTC TRBJ2-1 TRBV20-1 NA NA
CASSYPGQNQETQYF TGTGCCAGCAGTTATCCGGGACAGAACCAAGAGACCCAGTACTTC TRBJ2-5 TRBV2 once TRBD1
CATRRGGVNTEAFF TGTGCCACCCGACGCGGGGGCGTGAACACTGAAGCTTTCTTT TRBJ1-1 TRBV19 NA NA
CASQLSGTSVSEQYF TGTGCCAGCCAATTGTCCGGGACTAGCGTCTCCGAGCAGTACTTC TRBJ2-7 TRBV2 NA TRBD2
CASSSDSLAYNEQFF TGTGCCAGCAGCTCGGACTCTTTGGCATACAATGAGCAGTTCTTC TRBJ2-1 TRBV7-3 few NA
CASSETGYGYTF TGTGCCAGCAGTGAGACAGGGTATGGCTACACCTTC TRBJ1-2 TRBV6-1 NA TRBD1
CASSDETMNTEAFF TGCGCCAGCAGTGATGAGACTATGAACACTGAAGCTTTCTTT TRBJ1-1 TRBV10-1 NA NA
CASSQYWGRTEAFF TGTGCCAGCAGCCAATACTGGGGGAGGACTGAAGCTTTCTTT TRBJ1-1 TRBV3-1/TRBV3-2 NA NA
CAMGRTGRANTIYF TGTGCCATGGGTCGTACAGGGAGGGCGAACACCATATATTTT TRBJ1-3 TRBV10-3 NA NA
CAISVSEGIGLYF TGTGCCATCAGTGTTTCGGAGGGTATCGGGCTTTACTTC TRBJ2-7 TRBV10-3 NA NA
CASRGQSQETQYF TGTGCCAGCAGGGGACAAAGCCAAGAGACCCAGTACTTC TRBJ2-5 TRBV3-1/TRBV3-2 NA NA
CASSLHPGQGYYNEQFF TGTGCCAGCAGTCTCCACCCGGGACAGGGATACTACAATGAGCAGTTCTTC TRBJ2-1 TRBV6-6 NA TRBD1
CATSETGTTEAFF TGTGCCACCAGTGAGACAGGGACCACTGAAGCTTTCTTT TRBJ1-1 TRBV24-1 NA TRBD1
CAISEIPPVAPRWDNEQFF TGTGCCATCAGTGAGATCCCCCCGGTAGCACCCCGATGGGACAATGAGCAGTTCTTC TRBJ2-1 TRBV10-3 NA NA
CASRGYSANYEQYF TGCGCCAGCAGGGGGTATAGCGCGAACTACGAGCAGTACTTC TRBJ2-7 TRBV5-1 NA NA
CASSEFLAGEQFF TGCGCCAGCAGTGAGTTCCTAGCGGGAGAGCAGTTCTTC TRBJ2-1 TRBV10-2 NA TRBD2
CASSRDSRNEKLFF TGTGCCAGCAGCCGGGACAGCAGGAATGAAAAACTGTTTTTT TRBJ1-4 TRBV7-9 NA TRBD1
CASSGLGQAEGYTF TGTGCCAGCAGTGGCCTGGGACAGGCTGAGGGCTACACCTTC TRBJ1-2 TRBV2 NA TRBD1
CASGGQGGTDTQYF TGCGCCAGCGGGGGACAGGGGGGAACAGATACGCAGTATTTT TRBJ2-3 TRBV4-1 NA TRBD1